This record covers a single T cell receptor beta chain. The data are from a study of blood T cell repertoires in COVID-19. Across the study: From T cells, B-cell-depleted T cells, or PBMCs came the material, which was cDNA or gDNA.

Participant ages covered about 18 to 89 years across 24 US areas. The study counted Cohort 3 donors as recovered given two negative PCRs, clearance, or symptom resolution. Trimming left V 1 base short and J 4 bases short, with 11 bases between. The germline V gene has CDR1 SGHAT and CDR2 FQDESV (reference sequence). This CDR3 region has 15 residues. Original processing methods: Using reference gene primer amplification, nucleated cell counts were estimated. Measured with immunoSEQ multiplex PCR; TCRdb has only the in-frame clones, and not every one. D and trimming come from the DNA, and the V and J calls and clone size come from that table. This sample has 200,000 to 250,000 clones, with about 85% found just once.

The J gene is TRBJ2-1, the V gene TRBV11-1; D ambiguous. The sample was PBMCs or T cells enriched from blood (not recorded which). The TCR comes from a young man who had recovered from COVID-19. CDR3 sequence (DNA): TGTGCCAGCAGCTTAGACGAGTTGATTTACAATGAGCAGTTCTTC. Its protein is CASSLDELIYNEQFF. Full variable domain (missing parts from reference TRBV11-1 and TRBJ2-1): EAEVAQSPRYKITEKSQAVAFWCDPISGHATLYWYRQILGQGPELLVQFQDESVVDDSQLPKDRFSAERLKGVDSTLKIQPAELGDSAMYLCASSLDELIYNEQFFGPGTRLTVL.